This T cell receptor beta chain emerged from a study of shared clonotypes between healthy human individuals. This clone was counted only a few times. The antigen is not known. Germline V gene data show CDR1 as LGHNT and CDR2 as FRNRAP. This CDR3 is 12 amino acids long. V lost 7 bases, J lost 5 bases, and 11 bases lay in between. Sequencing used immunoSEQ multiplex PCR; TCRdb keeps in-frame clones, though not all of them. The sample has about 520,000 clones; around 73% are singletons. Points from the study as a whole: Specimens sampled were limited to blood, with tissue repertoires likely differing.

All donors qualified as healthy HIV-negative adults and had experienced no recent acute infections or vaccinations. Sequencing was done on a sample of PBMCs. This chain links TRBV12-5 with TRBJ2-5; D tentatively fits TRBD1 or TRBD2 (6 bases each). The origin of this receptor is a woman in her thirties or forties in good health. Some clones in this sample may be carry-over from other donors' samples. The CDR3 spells CASAGAGETQYF. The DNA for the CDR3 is TGTGCTAGTGCGGGGGCGGGGGAGACCCAGTACTTC.